Below are 27 T cell receptor beta chains sequenced from a single sample in a study of CD8 T cell repertoires and HIV-1 epitope variants. Sequencing used immunoSEQ multiplex PCR; TCRdb keeps in-frame clones, though not all of them. This table has under 4,000 clones, around 60% appearing once. Their cognate antigens are unknown. Sequencing used cultured CD8+ T cells derived from PBMCs. The source is a male donor with HIV.

This clone came up once. This chain uses TRBV30 with TRBJ2-1, with 12 bases fitting TRBD2. Trimming cost V 0 bases and J 9 bases; bases outside gene matches: 6. The CDR3 spans 15 residues. CDR1 and CDR2 (germline): GTSNPN, SVGIG (reference sequence). DNA of the CDR3: TGTGCCTGGAGTGTACTAGCGGGGGGTCCCAGTGAGCAGTTCTTC. This gives the protein CAWSVLAGGPSEQFF.

The chain combines TRBV7-9 with TRBJ2-1; the match to TRBD1 covers 11 bases. This CDR3 comprises 14 residues. Germline loops: CDR1 SEHNR, CDR2 FQNEAQ (reference sequence). The V gene end was trimmed by 6 bases and the J gene end by 8 bases; junction bases not matched to a gene: 6. The CDR3 loop reads CASRVDRGLDEQFF. CDR3 nucleotides: TGTGCCAGCAGGGTGGACAGGGGGCTTGATGAGCAGTTCTTC.

The chain is built from TRBV28 and TRBJ1-2, with 7 bases identical to TRBD1. V trimming: 5 bases; J trimming: 6 bases; junction bases outside the gene matches: 18. From germline, CDR1 is MDHEN and CDR2 SYDVKM. The length of the CDR3 is 17 residues. The CDR3 region is CASSPRQGGRRVHGYTF. CDR3 nucleotide sequence: TGTGCCAGCAGTCCCCGACAGGGAGGGCGTAGGGTGCATGGCTACACCTTC.

This clone has just a few counts. V usage is TRBV28 and J usage is TRBJ2-2, with D unresolved. Germline CDR1 reads MDHEN; CDR2 reads SYDVKM. V shed 3 bases and J shed 4 bases, with 15 bases lying between them. This CDR3 region has 16 residues. In DNA form, the CDR3 reads TGTGCCAGCAGTTTGTGGGCGGAAGGGTCCACCGGGGAGCTGTTTTTT. Encoded protein: CASSLWAEGSTGELFF.

The chain uses TRBV15 and TRBJ2-5; the D is unclear. Trimming left V 5 bases short and J 4 bases short, with 8 bases between. The length of the CDR3 is 12 residues. Per the germline V gene, CDR1 is LNHNV and CDR2 is YYDKDF (reference sequence). Here the CDR3 reads CATSGVGETQYF. CDR3 in DNA: TGTGCCACCAGCGGGGTGGGAGAGACCCAGTACTTC.

The rearrangement joins TRBV9 to TRBJ2-1; 7 bases fit TRBD2. Germline V gene lookup returns CDR1 SGDLS and CDR2 YYNGEE. The J segment lost 4 bases and the V segment lost 0 bases, leaving 7 bases of the junction unmatched. This CDR3 region has 16 residues. The CDR3 loop reads CASSVDLAEGYNEQFF. CDR3 sequence (DNA): TGTGCCAGCAGCGTAGATCTAGCGGAGGGGTACAATGAGCAGTTCTTC.

This clone was observed a single time. The genes are TRBV28 and TRBJ2-7; TRBD1 matches 9 bases. Trimming cost V 6 bases and J 5 bases; bases outside gene matches: 5. Germline CDR1 is MDHEN and CDR2 is SYDVKM. The CDR3 totals 13 residues. CDR3 bases: TGTGCCAGCAGCCGGGACAGGGTAAACGAGCAGTACTTC. This encodes CASSRDRVNEQYF.

V is TRBV6-1 and J is TRBJ1-5; D is unclear. CDR3 length: 13 residues. V was clipped by 8 bases and J by 3 bases, with 11 bases between them. Germline CDR1 is MNHNS and CDR2 is SASEGT. CDR3 amino acids: CASSENLNQPQHF. DNA for the CDR3: TGTGCCAGCTCCGAGAACCTCAATCAGCCCCAGCATTTT.

The chain links TRBV7-6 to TRBJ2-3; D is unclear. The V end lost 5 bases, the J end lost 5 bases, and 8 bases lay between the germline ends. Per the germline V gene, CDR1 is SGHVS and CDR2 is FNYEAQ. There are 12 residues in the CDR3. CDR3 bases: TGTGCCAGCAGCGCCTTCGGAGATACGCAGTATTTT. It translates to CASSAFGDTQYF. The full variable domain, completed using reference TRBV7-6 and TRBJ2-3, is GAGVSQSPRYKVTKRGQDVALRCDPISGHVSLYWYRQALGQGPEFLTYFNYEAQQDKSGLPNDRFSAERPEGSISTLTIQRTEQRDSAMYRCASSAFGDTQYFGPGTRLTVL.

This chain joins TRBV4-3 and TRBJ2-1; 9 nucleotides align to TRBD2. The CDR3 is 15 amino acids. After removal of 0 bases from V and 4 bases from J, the junction contained 1 base not matched to a gene. Germline V gene lookup returns CDR1 LGHNA and CDR2 YSLEER. The CDR3 bases are TGCGCCAGCAGCCAAGACGCGGGGGGGTACAATGAGCAGTTCTTC. It specifies CASSQDAGGYNEQFF.

This chain joins TRBV19 and TRBJ2-7, with 7 bases matching TRBD2. CDR3 size: 14 residues. Trimming took 3 bases from V and 7 from J; bases not matched to a gene: 9. The V gene's germline CDR1 is LNHDA and CDR2 SQIVND (reference sequence). The CDR3 bases are TGTGCCAGTAGTATTACCGGGGGGTCTGGAGAGCAGTACTTC. Translated, it gives CASSITGGSGEQYF.

This clone was counted only a few times. This sequence joins TRBV19 and TRBJ1-5; D unclear. Looked up from germline, CDR1 is LNHDA and CDR2 is SQIVND (reference sequence). V was trimmed by 3 bases and J by 1 base, leaving 13 bases between them. There are 16 residues in the CDR3. The CDR3 loop is CASSIWSVNSNQPQHF. Written as DNA, the CDR3 is TGTGCCAGTAGTATTTGGTCAGTCAACAGCAATCAGCCCCAGCATTTT.

The gene calls are TRBV6-6 and TRBJ1-1; 7 bases align to TRBD1. Germline V gene lookup returns CDR1 MNHNY and CDR2 SVGAGI (reference sequence). CDR3 length equals 16 residues. The V and J ends lost 6 bases and 2 bases, in that order; junction bases with no gene match: 12. CDR3 residues: CASSQRQGPPNTEAFF. The DNA for the CDR3 is TGTGCCAGCAGCCAACGACAGGGCCCCCCCAACACTGAAGCTTTCTTT.

The chain combines TRBV19 with TRBJ1-2, with 8 positions matching TRBD1. CDR1 LNHDA and CDR2 SQIVND come from the germline V gene (reference sequence). CDR3 length equals 16 residues. Losses at the gene ends were 6 bases for V and 4 bases for J; bases not matched to a gene: 13. The CDR3, as DNA: TGTGCCAGTAGCGAGGACAGGGATGGGACTGGCTATGGCTACACCTTC. Encoded protein: CASSEDRDGTGYGYTF.

The chain couples TRBV19 to TRBJ2-1; 16 bases align to TRBD2. From germline, CDR1 is LNHDA and CDR2 SQIVND (reference sequence). The length of the CDR3 is 16 residues. With 5 bases clipped from V and 10 bases from J, the junction kept 8 bases outside the gene matches. CDR3 loop: CASSPEGLAGGREQFF. The CDR3, as DNA: TGTGCCAGTAGTCCTGAGGGACTAGCGGGGGGGCGGGAGCAGTTCTTC.

There are a few counts of this clone. J is TRBJ1-5 and V is TRBV30, with 7 bases matching TRBD1. V was clipped by 0 bases and J by 6 bases; unmatched bases: 2. Per germline, CDR1 GTSNPN and CDR2 SVGIG (reference sequence). The CDR3 has 13 residues. The CDR3 loop is CAWSVRGLQPQHF. The CDR3 nucleotides read TGTGCCTGGAGTGTTAGGGGGCTTCAGCCCCAGCATTTT.

This clone was picked up a small number of times. V gene TRBV10-2 combines with J gene TRBJ2-7; D unresolved. V was cut by 3 bases and J by 0 bases, with 6 bases left in between. Per the germline V gene, CDR1 is WSHSY and CDR2 is SAAADI. The CDR3 runs 13 residues. The DNA for the CDR3 is TGCGCCAGCAGTGAAGGGTACTCCTACGAGCAGTACTTC. This translates into CASSEGYSYEQYF.

The chain combines TRBV19 with TRBJ2-5, with D tentatively TRBD2 (6 bases). Germline lookup yields CDR1 LNHDA and CDR2 SQIVND (reference sequence). The CDR3 is 16 amino acids. V lost 0 bases and J lost 4, with 15 bases in between. As DNA, the CDR3 is TGTGCCAGTAGTATAGACTCAAGGGGACTGGCAGAGACCCAGTACTTC. Protein sequence: CASSIDSRGLAETQYF.

This rearrangement joins TRBV7-2 to TRBJ2-7; weak D call: TRBD1 (6 bases). The CDR3 has 15 amino acids. Between the trimmed V and J ends, which lost 1 base and 1 base, there was a span of 11 bases. CDR1 is SGHTA, CDR2 FQGNSA, per germline. This CDR3 reads CASSLEGDPSYEQYF. CDR3 nucleotides: TGTGCCAGCAGCTTAGAGGGGGACCCTTCCTACGAGCAGTACTTC.

The J gene is TRBJ1-3, the V gene TRBV27; D gene unclear. Trimming cost V 0 bases and J 0 bases, with 6 bases left between them. Per the germline V gene, CDR1 is MNHEY and CDR2 is SMNVEV (reference sequence). This CDR3 region has 15 residues. Here the CDR3 DNA reads TGTGCCAGCAGTTTATCTTCAGACTCTGGAAACACCATATATTTT. Encoded protein: CASSLSSDSGNTIYF.

This sequence joins TRBV6-5 and TRBJ1-4; D is perhaps TRBD1 (6 bases). The germline V gene has CDR1 MNHEY and CDR2 SVGAGI. This CDR3 region has 15 residues. Trimming stripped 5 bases from V and 3 bases from J, with 13 bases between. Here the CDR3 reads CASSPQGWANEKLFF. CDR3 DNA sequence: TGTGCCAGCAGTCCTCAGGGGTGGGCTAATGAAAAACTGTTTTTT.

This chain links TRBV13 with TRBJ2-2; 12 bases agree with TRBD2. Germline values: CDR1 PRHDT, CDR2 FYEKMQ (reference sequence). J was trimmed by 1 base and V by 6 bases; bases with no gene match: 6. CDR3 length equals 17 residues. The CDR3 reads CASRDQLAGGNTGELFF. CDR3 bases: TGTGCCAGCAGGGACCAACTAGCGGGGGGGAACACCGGGGAGCTGTTTTTT.

V gene TRBV10-1 combines with J gene TRBJ2-7, with TRBD2 matching 9 bases. V shed 11 bases, J shed 4 bases, and the junction held 12 bases outside the gene matches. Per germline, CDR1 WNHNN and CDR2 SYGVQD (reference sequence). The CDR3 is 14 amino acids. In DNA form, the CDR3 reads TGCGCCGGCCTTAGCGGGAGCGTTCCATACGAGCAGTACTTC. Protein: CAGLSGSVPYEQYF.

The chain employs TRBV27 and TRBJ2-5, with no clear D. The ends were cut back, 5 bases at V and 5 bases at J, with 12 bases in the middle. The germline V gene has CDR1 MNHEY and CDR2 SMNVEV (reference sequence). The length of the CDR3 is 13 residues. CDR3 sequence: CASSPISVETQYF. The CDR3 DNA is TGTGCCAGCAGTCCAATCTCTGTGGAGACCCAGTACTTC.

This clone has only a few counts. The CDR3 DNA reads as TGTGCCAGCAGCAAAGTGAATAGCGGGGAAGGAAGCTCCTACAATGAGCAGTTCTTC. Its translation is CASSKVNSGEGSSYNEQFF. This rearrangement joins TRBV21-1 to TRBJ2-1; the table's TRBD2 call for D was not verified on the DNA. TRBV21-1 is an annotated pseudogene. The CDR3 consists of 19 residues.

This rearrangement joins TRBV10-3 to TRBJ1-5; D is ambiguous. CDR3 length: 12 amino acids. Germline V gives CDR1 ENHRY, CDR2 SYGVKD. The ends were cut back, 3 bases at V and 7 bases at J, with 7 bases in the middle. The CDR3: CAISESGQPQHF. The DNA of the CDR3 is TGTGCCATCAGTGAATCGGGGCAGCCCCAGCATTTT.

This clone was counted a few times. This chain connects TRBV6-1 to TRBJ1-6, with 9 bases lining up with TRBD1. The CDR3 covers 15 residues. V was clipped by 4 bases and J by 6 bases; unmatched bases: 4. Germline values: CDR1 MNHNS, CDR2 SASEGT. CDR3 region: CASSALDRGNSPLHF. The DNA of the CDR3 is TGTGCCAGCAGTGCCCTGGACAGGGGTAATTCACCCCTCCACTTT.